This T cell receptor (beta chain) appears in the sequencing data of a study of CD8 T cells in Susac syndrome. Both CD4+ and CD8+ T cells were negatively isolated, and TEMRA cells underwent FACS enrichment. Germline loops: CDR1 SGHAT, CDR2 FQDESV (reference sequence). The CDR3 extends over 15 amino acids. The J segment lost 1 base and the V segment lost 6 bases, leaving 4 bases of the junction unmatched. Random hexamers served to reverse transcribe about 0.5 to 1 ug RNA. The authors amplified TCR beta CDR3 across 54 Vbeta and 13 Jbeta using immunoSEQ multiplex PCR. TCRdb itself ran the immunoSEQ multiplex PCR reads through MiXCR, one entry per CDR3 protein. The sample consists of about 200,000 distinct CDR3 sequences, more than 85% of them appearing once.

Sequencing was done on a sample of CD8+ T cells from PBMCs. This TCR derives from a human donor with multiple sclerosis. The chain couples TRBV11-1 to TRBJ2-5, with TRBD1 matching 11 bases. CDR3 DNA: TGTGCCAGCAGTAGGGACAGGGGGGGCCAAGAGACCCAGTACTTC. Encoded protein: CASSRDRGGQETQYF.